Below, one T cell receptor (beta chain) is given with its context. Measured with immunoSEQ multiplex PCR; TCRdb has only the in-frame clones, and not every one. Found here are roughly 160,000 clones, more than 70% of them singletons; the top ten hold approximately 18%. The sample is drawn from a study of blood T cell repertoires in COVID-19. This CDR3 has 14 residues. The V segment lost 1 base and the J segment 9 bases; nucleotides outside the gene matches: 5. The germline gives CDR1 SNHLY, CDR2 FYNNEI. This chain connects TRBV2 to TRBJ1-5, with 8 bases lining up with TRBD1. This TCR came from a woman aged 65 to 85 who had recovered from COVID-19. The sequenced sample consisted of peripheral blood. DNA for the CDR3: TGTGCCAGCAGTGAAGGGACAGGGTGGCGGCCCCAGCATTTT. This sequence encodes CASSEGTGWRPQHF. Full variable domain (remainder filled in from reference TRBV2 and TRBJ1-5): EPEVTQTPSHQVTQMGQEVILRCVPISNHLYFYWYRQILGQKVEFLVSFYNNEISEKSEIFDDQFSVERPDGSNFTLKIRSTKLEDSAMYFCASSEGTGWRPQHFGDGTRLSIL.